Below, 18 T cell receptor beta chains from the same sample are listed, as sequenced in a study of somatic mutations in cytotoxic T cells in rheumatoid arthritis. This table comes from immunoSEQ multiplex PCR, and its TCRdb copy is limited to in-frame clones, with some not included. This sample yields thousands of clones, of which just under 80% are seen a single time; 4.9% belongs to the top ten. Material: CD8+ T cells sorted from blood. Receptors originate from an adult with rheumatoid arthritis.

This clone appeared a single time. In nucleotides, the CDR3 is TGTGCCAGCAGTTCGGGACCGAGAAACTACGAGCAGTACTTC. It specifies CASSSGPRNYEQYF. This chain uses TRBV28 with TRBJ2-7; D is tentatively TRBD1 or TRBD2 (5 bases each). CDR1 and CDR2 (germline): MDHEN, SYDVKM. V lost 4 bases and J lost 3, with 13 bases in between. The CDR3 totals 14 residues.

The chain is built from TRBV9 and TRBJ2-7, with no clear D. CDR1 is SGDLS and CDR2 is YYNGEE in the germline V gene. V was cut by 3 bases and J by 1 base, with 8 bases left in between. The CDR3 is 13 residues long. For the CDR3, the DNA is TGTGCCAGCAGCGAGGACGGTTCCTACGAGCAGTACTTC. Its protein is CASSEDGSYEQYF.

The rearrangement joins TRBV10-3 to TRBJ2-3, with 9 nucleotides matching TRBD1. V lost 10 bases to trimming and J lost 0 bases; unmatched junction nucleotides: 5. The CDR3 covers 14 residues. CDR1 and CDR2 from the germline V gene are ENHRY and SYGVKD. CDR3 protein: CATGTGSSTDTQYF. CDR3 DNA sequence: TGTGCCACCGGGACAGGGTCGAGCACAGATACGCAGTATTTT.

This chain joins TRBV18 and TRBJ2-5; 8 positions agree with TRBD2. Germline CDR1 reads KGHSH; CDR2 reads LQKENI. The V and J ends lost 3 bases and 5 bases, in that order; junction bases with no gene match: 8. CDR3 length: 15 residues. The DNA of the CDR3 is TGTGCCAGCTCACCGGTTGGAGCGGGAGCGGAGACCCAGTACTTC. Amino acid sequence: CASSPVGAGAETQYF.

The chain combines TRBV11-3 with TRBJ2-7; no firm D call. CDR3 size: 15 residues. The V and J ends lost 0 bases and 1 base respectively, with 10 bases between them. In germline, CDR1 is SGHNT, CDR2 YENEEA. In DNA form, the CDR3 reads TGTGCCAGCAGCTTAGAAAGTGGGGATTCCTACGAGCAGTACTTC. Residues: CASSLESGDSYEQYF.

The V call is TRBV10-3, the J call TRBJ1-6, with TRBD1 matching 9 bases. Trimming removed 8 bases from V and 7 bases from J; junction bases left unmatched: 0. The CDR3 is made up of 12 amino acids. CDR1 and CDR2 from the germline V gene are ENHRY and SYGVKD. The CDR3 spells CAIGQGNSPLHF. Here the CDR3 DNA reads TGTGCCATCGGACAGGGGAATTCACCCCTCCACTTT.

V is TRBV14 and J is TRBJ2-1, with 7 bases aligning to TRBD1. V shed 2 bases, J shed 3 bases, and the junction held 4 bases outside the gene matches. CDR1 and CDR2 (germline): SGHDN, FVKESK. The CDR3 spans 15 residues. The DNA of the CDR3 is TGTGCCAGCAGCCAAAGCCAGGGGGACTACAATGAGCAGTTCTTC. It encodes CASSQSQGDYNEQFF. The full variable domain, rest sourced from reference TRBV14 and TRBJ2-1, is EAGVTQFPSHSVIEKGQTVTLRCDPISGHDNLYWYRRVMGKEIKFLLHFVKESKQDESGMPNNRFLAERTGGTYSTLKVQPAELEDSGVYFCASSQSQGDYNEQFFGPGTRLTVL.

The chain combines TRBV28 with TRBJ2-4; D possibly corresponds to TRBD1 (5 bases). V shed 2 bases and J shed 1 base, with 15 bases lying between them. The CDR3 has 17 residues. Looked up from germline, CDR1 is MDHEN and CDR2 is SYDVKM. The CDR3 sequence is CASSLVSDSPAKNIQYF. In nucleotides, the CDR3 is TGTGCCAGCAGTTTAGTATCTGACAGCCCCGCCAAAAACATTCAGTACTTC.

This clone was seen a single time. The chain employs TRBV14 and TRBJ1-5; D remains ambiguous. CDR3 length: 14 residues. The germline gives CDR1 SGHDN, CDR2 FVKESK. Trimming took 4 bases from V and 4 from J, leaving 11 bases between them. This CDR3 reads CASSPRGPNQPQHF. Here the CDR3 DNA reads TGTGCCAGCAGCCCTCGAGGGCCGAATCAGCCCCAGCATTTT. Full variable domain (missing parts from reference TRBV14 and TRBJ1-5): EAGVTQFPSHSVIEKGQTVTLRCDPISGHDNLYWYRRVMGKEIKFLLHFVKESKQDESGMPNNRFLAERTGGTYSTLKVQPAELEDSGVYFCASSPRGPNQPQHFGDGTRLSIL.

V gene TRBV11-2 combines with J gene TRBJ2-3; D is undetermined. Trimming cost V 0 bases and J 4 bases, with 5 bases left between them. CDR3 length: 13 residues. In germline, CDR1 is SGHAT, CDR2 FQNNGV. The CDR3 here is CASSLESADTQYF. Here the CDR3 DNA reads TGTGCCAGCAGCTTAGAGTCCGCAGATACGCAGTATTTT.

This chain uses TRBV15 with TRBJ2-5, with 9 bases lining up with TRBD2. Near its end, the DNA agrees better with TRBJ2-7, so the J call may be wrong. The CDR3 spans 17 residues. Germline assignment: CDR1 LNHNV and CDR2 YYDKDF (reference sequence). The CDR3 bases are TGTGCCACCAGCACCACGCGCGGGCGGGAGGGCAGTTACGAGCAGTACTTC. Translating gives CATSTTRGREGSYEQYF.

This clone has a single count. The rearrangement links TRBV9 to TRBJ2-1, with 8 positions matching TRBD2. V was pared by 7 bases and J by 7 bases, with 7 bases of the junction left unmatched. CDR1 and CDR2 (germline): SGDLS, YYNGEE. This CDR3 has 13 residues. CDR3 bases: TGTGCCAGCCGGAGCGGGAGTTCTAATGAGCAGTTCTTC. This gives the protein CASRSGSSNEQFF.

The chain is built from TRBV6-5 and TRBJ1-1, with 7 bases identical to TRBD1. Germline-derived CDR1 and CDR2 are MNHEY and SVGAGI. This CDR3 spans 15 amino acids. V shed 6 bases, J shed 6 bases, and the junction held 13 bases outside the gene matches. The CDR3 DNA is TGTGCCAGCAGGGCACAGGGGTGGGGAAACGCTGAAGCTTTCTTT. Protein: CASRAQGWGNAEAFF.

The V call is TRBV19, the J call TRBJ2-1; TRBD1 is a possible D gene (7 bases). This CDR3 is built from 16 residues. In germline, CDR1 is LNHDA, CDR2 SQIVND (reference sequence). Trimming shortened V by 5 bases and J by 4 bases, and 18 bases separated the two germline ends. The CDR3 bases are TGTGCCAGTAGTGCCCGGGGGACAGTTTATTACAATGAGCAGTTCTTC. This sequence encodes CASSARGTVYYNEQFF.

The V call is TRBV6-5, the J call TRBJ2-5; D call uncertain. Trimming shortened V by 0 bases and J by 4 bases, and 3 bases separated the two germline ends. The germline gives CDR1 MNHEY, CDR2 SVGAGI. The CDR3 is 12 residues long. The CDR3 nucleotides are TGTGCCAGCAGTTACTCGCCAGAGACCCAGTACTTC. Protein: CASSYSPETQYF.

V and J are TRBV4-2 and TRBJ2-1; 11 nucleotides line up with TRBD1. CDR3 length: 17 residues. Germline V gene lookup returns CDR1 LGHNA and CDR2 YNFKEQ. V lost 1 base, J lost 5 bases, and 7 bases stayed unmatched. In DNA form, the CDR3 reads TGTGCCAGCAGCCAAGTAGGACAGGGGGCGACCAACAATGAGCAGTTCTTC. Translated: CASSQVGQGATNNEQFF.

The chain combines TRBV11-2 with TRBJ2-7; tentatively, D is TRBD1 (7 bases). This CDR3 spans 16 amino acids. Germline V CDR1 and CDR2: SGHAT, FQNNGV. The V and J ends lost 1 base and 1 base respectively, with 14 bases between them. Written as DNA, the CDR3 is TGTGCCAGCAGCTTAGGCCTGGCAGGGGGGTCCTACGAGCAGTACTTC. Amino acid sequence: CASSLGLAGGSYEQYF.

The chain carries TRBV7-9 and TRBJ1-2; 8 bases line up with TRBD1. Germline CDR1 and CDR2: SEHNR and FQNEAQ (reference sequence). The CDR3 spans 14 residues. V shed 0 bases and J 8 bases; nucleotides not matched to a gene: 5. The CDR3 sequence is CASSLASDRDGYTF. CDR3 nucleotides: TGTGCCAGCAGCTTAGCCTCGGACAGGGACGGCTACACCTTC.